This T cell receptor (beta chain) was observed in a study of blood T cell repertoires in COVID-19. Overall study context: Sources were T cells, B-cell-depleted T cells, or PBMCs; the material itself was cDNA or gDNA.

V dropped 5 bases and J dropped 1; count of bases not matched to a gene: 4. The CDR3 extends over 14 amino acids. Germline CDR1 and CDR2: GTSNPN and SVGIG (reference sequence). Source study methods: How many nucleated cells were present was estimated from reference gene primer amplification. Clones were read by immunoSEQ multiplex PCR, and TCRdb kept only the in-frame ones, dropping some. The DNA was the basis for D and trimming; V, J and clone size are from that table. The sample contains approximately 98,000 clones, around 81% of which appear only once. Material for sequencing was peripheral blood. V gene TRBV30 combines with J gene TRBJ1-3; TRBD1 matches 8 bases. The TCR comes from a man aged 60 to 69 with acute or convalescent COVID-19. CDR3 DNA sequence: TGTGCCTGGGGCCGACAGGGGTCTGGAAACACCATATATTTT. Translation gives CAWGRQGSGNTIYF. Full variable domain (missing parts from reference TRBV30 and TRBJ1-3): SQTIHQWPATLVQPVGSPLSLECTVEGTSNPNLYWYRQAAGRGLQLLFYSVGIGQISSEVPQNLSASRPQDRQFILSSKKLLLSDSGFYLCAWGRQGSGNTIYFGEGSWLTVV.